The 26 T cell receptor beta chains below all came from one sample that was sequenced in a study of blood T cell repertoires in COVID-19. Generated by immunoSEQ multiplex PCR, the TCRdb table keeps only in-frame clones and is missing some. The data contain about 160,000 clones, 90% to 95% of them singletons. What was sequenced was peripheral blood. The source is a man aged 45-60 years with acute or convalescent COVID-19.

This chain links TRBV10-2 with TRBJ2-5, with 7 bases matching TRBD2. The length of the CDR3 is 15 residues. Germline lookup yields CDR1 WSHSY and CDR2 SAAADI. The V segment lost 8 bases and the J segment 0 bases; nucleotides outside the gene matches: 9. CDR3 sequence (DNA): TGCGCCAGCGGGAGGGGAGCGGGATACCAAGAGACCCAGTACTTC. Translation gives CASGRGAGYQETQYF.

The chain combines TRBV29-1 with TRBJ2-5; 7 bases fit TRBD2. The CDR3 has 13 amino acids. Germline values: CDR1 SQVTM, CDR2 ANQGSEA. J lost 5 bases, V lost 3 bases, and 6 bases had no gene match. This chain's CDR3 is CSVDWGGWETQYF. The DNA of the CDR3 is TGCAGCGTTGACTGGGGAGGGTGGGAGACCCAGTACTTC.

This clone showed up just once. The J gene is TRBJ1-1, the V gene TRBV18, with a possible D match to TRBD1 (6 bases). Germline loops: CDR1 KGHSH, CDR2 LQKENI. The CDR3 contains 14 residues. V was shortened by 7 bases and J by 1 base, with 13 bases between the two germline ends. The chain's CDR3 is CASFADRTNTEAFF. The CDR3 DNA follows: TGTGCCAGCTTCGCAGACAGGACGAACACTGAAGCTTTCTTT. Using reference TRBV18 and TRBJ1-1 for the parts outside the CDR3, the full variable domain is NAGVMQNPRHLVRRRGQEARLRCSPMKGHSHVYWYRQLPEEGLKFMVYLQKENIIDESGMPKERFSAEFPKEGPSILRIQQVVRGDSAAYFCASFADRTNTEAFFGQGTRLTVV.

The gene calls are TRBV6-2 or TRBV6-3 and TRBJ2-1; no firm D call. The V and J ends lost 1 base and 7 bases respectively, with 5 bases between them. The germline V gene encodes CDR1 MNHEY and CDR2 SVGEGT. The CDR3 is made up of 12 amino acids. CDR3 sequence reads: CASSYFRNEQFF. CDR3 DNA sequence: TGTGCCAGCAGTTACTTCCGGAATGAGCAGTTCTTC.

The chain couples TRBV5-1 to TRBJ2-3; 15 bases are a match to TRBD2. Trimming removed 4 bases from V and 6 bases from J; junction bases left unmatched: 3. Germline CDR1 reads SGHRS; CDR2 reads YFSETQ. CDR3 length: 15 residues. CDR3 amino acids: CASSPGTSGRDTQYF. The CDR3 region has the DNA TGCGCCAGCAGCCCCGGGACTAGCGGGAGGGATACGCAGTATTTT.

V usage is TRBV3-1 (or the pseudogene TRBV3-2) and J usage is TRBJ2-7; D might be TRBD2 (6 bases). Germline values: CDR1 LGHDT, CDR2 YNNKEL (reference sequence). V lost 1 base to trimming and J lost 7 bases, with 11 bases between them. The CDR3 is 13 residues long. The CDR3 here is CASSQGLGSEQYV. The CDR3, as DNA: TGTGCCAGCAGCCAAGGACTAGGAAGTGAGCAGTACGTC.

The rearrangement joins TRBV30 to TRBJ2-7; the D gene is possibly TRBD2 (5 bases). Trimming stripped 3 bases from V and 7 bases from J, with 13 bases between. This CDR3 spans 12 amino acids. CDR1 is GTSNPN, CDR2 SVGIG, per germline (reference sequence). CDR3 DNA: TGTGCCTGGAGGCGGGTAGGCGGTGAGCAGTACTTC. Protein sequence: CAWRRVGGEQYF.

This clone occurred once. The chain uses TRBV5-5 and TRBJ2-5; D gene uncertain. V lost 3 bases and J 0 bases, leaving 15 bases between the germline ends. Germline values: CDR1 SGHKS, CDR2 YYEKEE (reference sequence). This CDR3 has 16 residues. CDR3 nucleotide sequence: TGTGCCAGCAGCTGGATGGCAGGCCAGTACCAAGAGACCCAGTACTTC. Its protein product is CASSWMAGQYQETQYF.

The chain employs TRBV27 and TRBJ2-5; a possible D gene is TRBD2 (5 bases). V was clipped by 6 bases and J by 1 base, with 9 bases between them. Germline-derived CDR1 and CDR2 are MNHEY and SMNVEV (reference sequence). The CDR3 has 13 residues. CDR3 sequence: CASRRGLQETQYF. Written as DNA, the CDR3 is TGTGCCAGCAGGAGAGGGCTCCAAGAGACCCAGTACTTC.

The V call is TRBV3-1 (or the pseudogene TRBV3-2), the J call TRBJ2-2, with 8 bases fitting TRBD2. The germline V gene encodes CDR1 LGHDT and CDR2 YNNKEL (reference sequence). Unmatched junction bases numbered 3, after V lost 1 base and J lost 5 bases. This CDR3 has 15 amino acids. The CDR3 is CASSQGAGETGELFF. The DNA for the CDR3 is TGTGCCAGCAGCCAAGGAGCGGGAGAAACCGGGGAGCTGTTTTTT.

The chain carries TRBV30 and TRBJ2-5; the D is unclear. Trimming removed 4 bases from V and 2 bases from J, with 11 bases in between. There are 13 residues in the CDR3. CDR1 and CDR2 from the germline V gene are GTSNPN and SVGIG (reference sequence). Written as DNA, the CDR3 is TGTGCCTGGAAGAAGAGCCATCAAGAGACCCAGTACTTC. It is translated as CAWKKSHQETQYF.

The chain uses TRBV6-6 and TRBJ2-3, with TRBD2 matching 9 bases. Germline CDR1 reads MNHNY; CDR2 reads SVGAGI (reference sequence). The V segment lost 5 bases and the J segment 3 bases; nucleotides outside the gene matches: 9. This CDR3 has 16 residues. In DNA, the CDR3 is TGTGCCAGCAGTAAAACGCCAGCGGGAGGTACAGATACGCAGTATTTT. Amino acid sequence: CASSKTPAGGTDTQYF.

V and J are TRBV28 and TRBJ2-5; 10 positions agree with TRBD1. The CDR3 contains 17 residues. The V and J ends lost 3 bases and 3 bases, in that order; junction bases with no gene match: 10. Germline CDR1 is MDHEN and CDR2 is SYDVKM. Written as DNA, the CDR3 is TGTGCCAGCAGTTTTGGACTGACCGGGACAGGGGAAGAGACCCAGTACTTC. This encodes CASSFGLTGTGEETQYF. The full variable domain, its missing parts supplied by reference TRBV28 and TRBJ2-5, is DVKVTQSSRYLVKRTGEKVFLECVQDMDHENMFWYRQDPGLGLRLIYFSYDVKMKEKGDIPEGYSVSREKKERFSLILESASTNQTSMYLCASSFGLTGTGEETQYFGPGTRLLVL.

CDR3 region: CASSAGGGAGELFF. In DNA form, the CDR3 reads TGCGCCAGCAGTGCTGGCGGGGGGGCCGGGGAGCTGTTTTTT. The chain joins TRBV10-2 to TRBJ2-2, with 9 bases matching TRBD2. With V trimmed by 4 bases and J by 6 bases, 3 bases remained unmatched. Germline V gives CDR1 WSHSY, CDR2 SAAADI. This CDR3 is 14 amino acids long.

The genes are TRBV7-9 and TRBJ2-7; D might be TRBD1 (6 bases). V was pared by 5 bases and J by 6 bases, with 23 bases between. The CDR3 loop spans 16 amino acids. Germline CDR1 is SEHNR and CDR2 is FQNEAQ (reference sequence). CDR3 sequence (DNA): TGTGCCAGCAGCCCCCCGCCCACAGGGCTCCTTGTCGAGCAGTACTTC. Translation gives CASSPPPTGLLVEQYF.

The rearrangement uses TRBV7-9 and TRBJ1-6; 7 bases align to TRBD1. The CDR3 totals 14 residues. V lost 1 base, J lost 10 bases, and 4 bases stayed unmatched. In germline, CDR1 is SEHNR, CDR2 FQNEAQ (reference sequence). CDR3 nucleotides: TGTGCCAGCAGCTTAGAGGGGGCTGGCTCACCCCTCCACTTT. It codes for CASSLEGAGSPLHF.

J is TRBJ2-5 and V is TRBV27; 14 bases line up with TRBD2. The CDR3 is 17 amino acids. The V gene end was trimmed by 2 bases and the J gene end by 5 bases; junction bases not matched to a gene: 7. Germline CDR1 MNHEY, CDR2 SMNVEV (reference sequence). The CDR3 is CASSLRGTSGRIETQYF. The CDR3 DNA reads as TGTGCCAGCAGTTTACGTGGGACTAGCGGGAGAATCGAGACCCAGTACTTC.

This clone was detected only once. J is TRBJ2-3 and V is TRBV30; a possible D gene is TRBD2 (6 bases). V lost 5 bases and J 7 bases, leaving 10 bases between the germline ends. The CDR3 consists of 11 residues. CDR1 is GTSNPN, CDR2 SVGIG, per germline (reference sequence). The CDR3 bases are TGTGCCTGGGGCGGGGTACATACGCAGTATTTT. Residues: CAWGGVHTQYF.

V and J are TRBV6-2 or TRBV6-3 and TRBJ2-5, with 12 bases fitting TRBD2. The germline CDR1 and CDR2 sequences are MNHEY and SVGEGT. Trimming cost V 2 bases and J 4 bases; bases outside gene matches: 2. The CDR3 length is 15 residues. CDR3 amino acids: CASSYGGLAGETQYF. CDR3 nucleotides: TGTGCCAGCAGTTACGGGGGACTAGCGGGAGAGACCCAGTACTTC.

The chain links TRBV2 to TRBJ1-5, with 11 bases matching TRBD1. With V trimmed by 6 bases and J by 1 base, 2 bases remained unmatched. The germline CDR1 and CDR2 sequences are SNHLY and FYNNEI. There are 15 residues in the CDR3. The CDR3 reads CASRGTGGSNQPQHF. The CDR3, as DNA: TGTGCCAGCAGGGGGACAGGGGGGAGCAATCAGCCCCAGCATTTT.

The CDR3 DNA is TGTGCCAGCAGCTTAGCGGGGCGGAACACTGAAGCTTTCTTT. This gives the protein CASSLAGRNTEAFF. The chain links TRBV7-9 to TRBJ1-1, with a weak D call TRBD1 (5 bases). The V and J ends lost 0 bases and 1 base respectively, with 6 bases between them. CDR3 length equals 14 residues. The germline CDR1 and CDR2 sequences are SEHNR and FQNEAQ (reference sequence).

The chain uses TRBV27 and TRBJ1-6; tentatively, D is TRBD1 (6 bases). Germline V gene data show CDR1 as MNHEY and CDR2 as SMNVEV (reference sequence). This CDR3 is built from 12 residues. V lost 6 bases, J lost 7 bases, and 7 bases lay in between. The CDR3 loop reads CASSQGNSPLHF. CDR3 nucleotides: TGTGCCAGCAGCCAGGGGAATTCACCCCTCCACTTT.

The gene calls are TRBV4-3 and TRBJ2-5, with TRBD1 as a possible D gene (6 bases). The CDR3 loop spans 16 amino acids. V lost 0 bases to trimming and J lost 2 bases, with 13 bases between them. Per germline, CDR1 LGHNA and CDR2 YSLEER. The CDR3 protein is CASSQEVPGDQETQYF. The CDR3 bases are TGCGCCAGCAGCCAAGAGGTACCAGGGGATCAAGAGACCCAGTACTTC.

The genes are TRBV2 and TRBJ2-5, with 7 bases aligning to TRBD1. V shed 10 bases, J shed 4 bases, and the junction held 15 bases outside the gene matches. Looked up from germline, CDR1 is SNHLY and CDR2 is FYNNEI. The CDR3 runs 15 residues. CDR3 loop: CATGQEMVRRETQYF. CDR3 DNA sequence: TGTGCCACCGGACAGGAGATGGTTCGGAGAGAGACCCAGTACTTC. The complete variable domain, with remaining parts taken from reference TRBV2 and TRBJ2-5, reads EPEVTQTPSHQVTQMGQEVILRCVPISNHLYFYWYRQILGQKVEFLVSFYNNEISEKSEIFDDQFSVERPDGSNFTLKIRSTKLEDSAMYFCATGQEMVRRETQYFGPGTRLLVL.

V is TRBV28 and J is TRBJ1-2, with 7 bases fitting TRBD1. Germline trimming cut 5 bases from V and 4 bases from J; bases unmatched to any gene: 4. The CDR3 is 13 residues long. CDR1 is MDHEN and CDR2 is SYDVKM in the germline V gene. In DNA, the CDR3 is TGTGCCAGCAGTCCTAGACAGGGCTATGGCTACACCTTC. It codes for CASSPRQGYGYTF.

The chain employs TRBV29-1 and TRBJ1-3; 8 bases match TRBD1. Germline assignment: CDR1 SQVTM and CDR2 ANQGSEA. The CDR3 loop spans 14 amino acids. V gave up 3 bases and J gave up 8 bases; unmatched junction bases: 9. CDR3 in amino acids: CSVDIATGEDTIYF. The CDR3, as DNA: TGCAGCGTTGACATTGCGACAGGGGAGGACACCATATATTTT.